The 8 T cell receptor beta chains below were found in one sample sequenced in a study of blood T cell repertoires in COVID-19. Using immunoSEQ multiplex PCR, the repertoire was profiled, and TCRdb retains in-frame clones only, with some absent. The data show 180,000 or so clones, approximately 85% seen once. Material for sequencing was peripheral blood. Receptors were obtained from a man in his sixties with acute or convalescent COVID-19.

This rearrangement joins TRBV19 to TRBJ2-7; 8 bases are a match to TRBD2. CDR1 is LNHDA and CDR2 is SQIVND in the germline V gene (reference sequence). This CDR3 has 16 residues. Trimming took 5 bases from V and 1 from J; bases not matched to a gene: 10. CDR3 nucleotides: TGTGCCAGTAGTCCAGCAGGGGCGGGGGGTTCCTACGAGCAGTACTTC. Encoded protein: CASSPAGAGGSYEQYF.

V and J are TRBV4-3 and TRBJ2-2, with TRBD2 identical over 15 bases. This CDR3 has 15 amino acids. The germline V gene has CDR1 LGHNA and CDR2 YSLEER. J gave up 7 bases and V 3 bases, and 0 bases lay outside the gene matches. The CDR3 nucleotides are TGCGCCAGCAGCCAGGGACTAGCGGGGGGCGGGGAGCTGTTTTTT. Protein: CASSQGLAGGGELFF.

The genes are TRBV7-9 and TRBJ1-1; D remains unclear. This CDR3 comprises 14 residues. V shed 2 bases and J shed 10 bases, with 17 bases lying between them. CDR1 and CDR2 (germline): SEHNR, FQNEAQ (reference sequence). In DNA, the CDR3 is TGTGCCAGCAGCTTATGGATGGCCTCAGGTGCAGCTTTCTTT. It codes for CASSLWMASGAAFF.

As DNA, the CDR3 is TGTGCCAGCAGCTACAGCGGGGAGCTGTTTTTT. Amino acids: CASSYSGELFF. The V gene is TRBV7-9, the J gene TRBJ2-2; D call uncertain. Germline CDR1 reads SEHNR; CDR2 reads FQNEAQ (reference sequence). The CDR3 covers 11 residues. V lost 4 bases, J lost 7 bases, and 4 bases lay in between.

This sequence joins TRBV3-1 (or the pseudogene TRBV3-2) and TRBJ2-1; 11 bases map to TRBD2. Looked up from germline, CDR1 is LGHDT and CDR2 is YNNKEL (reference sequence). J gave up 7 bases and V 0 bases, and 8 bases lay outside the gene matches. This CDR3 contains 17 residues. CDR3 region: CASSQDTSGRAGNEQFF. In DNA form, the CDR3 reads TGTGCCAGCAGCCAAGATACTAGCGGGAGAGCCGGGAATGAGCAGTTCTTC.

This rearrangement joins TRBV4-3 to TRBJ1-2; D perhaps matches TRBD1 (6 bases). This CDR3 comprises 16 residues. Per the germline V gene, CDR1 is LGHNA and CDR2 is YSLEER. V was pared by 3 bases and J by 8 bases, with 22 bases between. In DNA, the CDR3 is TGCGCCAGCAGCCAGGCCGTACAGGGTCACAAACAAGGCTACACCTTC. This translates into CASSQAVQGHKQGYTF.

The gene calls are TRBV5-1 and TRBJ1-2, with D uncertain. This CDR3 is built from 15 residues. Trimming took 0 bases from V and 8 from J, leaving 17 bases between them. Germline V CDR1 and CDR2: SGHRS, YFSETQ. CDR3 coding DNA: TGCGCCAGCAGCTTGGGGGTAGGGAGAGTGGCCGGCTACACCTTC. This codes for CASSLGVGRVAGYTF.

This chain uses TRBV28 with TRBJ1-6; no firm D call. V was clipped by 3 bases and J by 14 bases, with 8 bases between them. The CDR3 consists of 11 residues. Germline V gives CDR1 MDHEN, CDR2 SYDVKM. CDR3 nucleotides: TGTGCCAGCAGTTTCGGGTTAACCCTCCACTTT. Its protein is CASSFGLTLHF.